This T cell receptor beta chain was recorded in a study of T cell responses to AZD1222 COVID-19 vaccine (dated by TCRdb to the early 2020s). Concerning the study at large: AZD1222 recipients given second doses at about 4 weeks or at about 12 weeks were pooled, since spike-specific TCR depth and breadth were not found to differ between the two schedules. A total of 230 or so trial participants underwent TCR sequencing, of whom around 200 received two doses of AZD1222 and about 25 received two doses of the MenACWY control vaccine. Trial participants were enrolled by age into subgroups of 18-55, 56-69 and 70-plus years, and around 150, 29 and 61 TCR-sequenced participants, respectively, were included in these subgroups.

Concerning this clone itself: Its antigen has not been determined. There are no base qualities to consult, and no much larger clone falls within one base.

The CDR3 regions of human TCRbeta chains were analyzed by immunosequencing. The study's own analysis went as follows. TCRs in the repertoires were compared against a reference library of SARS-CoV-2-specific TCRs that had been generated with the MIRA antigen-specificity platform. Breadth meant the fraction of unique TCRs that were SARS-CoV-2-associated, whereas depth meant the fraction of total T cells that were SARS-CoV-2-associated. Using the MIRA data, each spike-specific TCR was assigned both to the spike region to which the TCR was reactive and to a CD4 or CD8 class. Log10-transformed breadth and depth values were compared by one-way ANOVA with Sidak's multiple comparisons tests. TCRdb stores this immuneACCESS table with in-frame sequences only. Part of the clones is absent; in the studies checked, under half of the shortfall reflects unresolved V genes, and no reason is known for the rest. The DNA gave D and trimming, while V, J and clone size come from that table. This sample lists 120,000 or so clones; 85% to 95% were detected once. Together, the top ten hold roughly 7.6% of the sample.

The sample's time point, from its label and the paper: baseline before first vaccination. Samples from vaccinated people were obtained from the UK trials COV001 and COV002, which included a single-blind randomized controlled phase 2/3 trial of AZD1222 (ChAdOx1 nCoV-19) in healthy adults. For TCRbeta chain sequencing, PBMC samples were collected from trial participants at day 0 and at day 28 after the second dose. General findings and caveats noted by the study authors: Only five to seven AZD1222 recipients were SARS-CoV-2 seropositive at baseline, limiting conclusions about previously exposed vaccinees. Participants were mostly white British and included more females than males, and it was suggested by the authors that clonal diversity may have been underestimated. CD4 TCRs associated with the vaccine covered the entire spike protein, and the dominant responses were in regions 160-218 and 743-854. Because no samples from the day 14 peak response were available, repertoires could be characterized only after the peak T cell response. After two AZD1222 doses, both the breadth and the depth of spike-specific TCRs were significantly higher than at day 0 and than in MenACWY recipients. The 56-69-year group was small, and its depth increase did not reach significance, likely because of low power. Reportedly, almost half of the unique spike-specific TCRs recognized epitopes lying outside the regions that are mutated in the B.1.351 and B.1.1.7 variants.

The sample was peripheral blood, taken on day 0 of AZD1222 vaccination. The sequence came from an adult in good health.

The DNA is TGTGCCAGCAGCCATCTAACCCCGGGAAGCAAGTCGAACACCGGGGAGCTGTTTTTT. Translated, it gives CASSHLTPGSKSNTGELFF. The sequence is built from TRBV3-1 (or the pseudogene TRBV3-2) and TRBJ2-2; TRBD2 might be the D gene, on 5 matching bases. Sequences LGHDT (CDR1) and YNNKEL (CDR2) are obtained from the germline V gene (reference sequence). The CDR3 sequence holds 19 residues, the cysteine and phenylalanine included. Left in the record is the CDR3 DNA by itself, 57 bases read in frame from the first base. V lost 3 bases and J lost 0 bases; the stretch between them is 20 bases long.